This paragraph reports one TCR beta chain. Its antigen remains unknown. Germline V lookup: CDR1 MGHRA, CDR2 YSYEKL. Trimming shortened V by 1 base and J by 4 bases, and 10 bases separated the two germline ends. This CDR3 has 14 residues. This sample stems from a study of cytomegalovirus exposure and HLA in healthy donors. Though probably carrying unrecorded immune exposures, donors were nominally healthy at sampling. Study-level points and caveats: A later analysis, which compared TCR beta chains of equal frequency, found the HLA-associated ones more clonally expanded. Reportedly, diagnosis of cytomegalovirus status by the classifier showed high specificity and sensitivity. Later analysis showed most CMV-associated TCR beta chains appearing HLA-restricted.

The PCR made use of 60 Vbeta and 13 Jbeta primers. The data were produced by immunoSEQ multiplex PCR, yet TCRdb's version contains in-frame clones alone and is incomplete. The table includes 220,000 or so clones, 75% detected once. The chain links TRBV4-1 to TRBJ1-2; D call uncertain. The receptor was derived from a young woman in good health and CMV-seronegative. The sample taken for sequencing was PBMCs. The CDR3 loop is CASSQGANPYGYTF. The CDR3 region has the DNA TGCGCCAGCAGCCAAGGAGCGAACCCCTATGGCTACACCTTC.